This T cell receptor (beta chain) originates from a study of blood T cell repertoires in COVID-19. Study in general: PBMCs, B-cell-depleted T cells, or T cells provided the cDNA or gDNA that made up the material.

As handled by the study authors: Reference gene primers were amplified, and this amplification served to estimate nucleated cell counts. Method: immunoSEQ multiplex PCR; TCRdb's copy keeps in-frame clones and lacks some. The DNA gave D and trimming, while V, J and clone size come from that table. The data show 450,000 or so clones, with approximately 90% seen just once and 0.7% to 0.85% held by the top ten. In this sample, this clone turned up once. One Seattle source followed patients from active infection through their disease course. The sequencing sample was made of peripheral blood. This clonotype was sampled from a man younger than 35 with COVID-19, enrolled during active disease.

The CDR3 loop is CASSLASTGVVNEQFF. The CDR3 coding sequence is TGTGCCAGCAGCTTAGCGTCAACAGGGGTTGTCAATGAGCAGTTCTTC. The rearrangement joins TRBV7-2 to TRBJ2-1; 7 bases fit TRBD1. Losses at the gene ends were 0 bases for V and 6 bases for J; bases not matched to a gene: 8. This CDR3 is 16 amino acids long. The V gene's germline CDR1 is SGHTA and CDR2 FQGNSA.